This is a list of T cell receptor beta chains from one sample in a study of T cell changes during pregnancy in multiple sclerosis. Data came from immunoSEQ multiplex PCR; TCRdb stores just in-frame clones and leaves some out. The sample holds fewer than 140,000 clones, 91% seen once. The material sequenced was peripheral blood, taken before pregnancy. The source of these receptors is a female donor with multiple sclerosis, enrolled in a pregnancy study. The CDR3 runs from the conserved cysteine through the conserved F or W. Fields, in order: clone size, J gene, V gene, CDR3 protein. Clone size is not always given. Where it is, it says once, few, many or a class for expanded clones.

>.|TRBJ2-7|TRBV6-1
CASSGGTSGRTYEQYF
>once|TRBJ2-7|TRBV13
CASSPGAVREQYF
>.|TRBJ2-2|TRBV6-6
CASRSAGGGDTGELFF
>.|TRBJ2-3|TRBV5-1
CASSLAPRIGTDTQYF
>.|TRBJ1-1|TRBV14
CASSKITGYYTEAFF
>.|TRBJ2-5|TRBV29-1
CSVGHLQGSGTQYF
>.|TRBJ2-5|TRBV5-4
CASSLGQPPETQYF
>.|TRBJ2-5|TRBV19
CASSGGLAGGVWNF
>.|TRBJ2-7|TRBV12-1
CASSTGVRGSTYEQYF
>.|TRBJ2-1|TRBV7-8
CASGAYNEQFF
>.|TRBJ1-5|TRBV11-2
CASSGGLVPNQPQHF
>.|TRBJ1-1|TRBV27
CASSPRSGQGHTEAFF